The entry that follows covers one TCR beta chain sequence. These data are taken from a study of control samples from healthy donors and cancer patients. The trim removed 6 bases at V and 6 bases at J, leaving 8 bases unmatched. CDR1 is MDHEN, CDR2 SYDVKM, per germline. This CDR3 has 14 amino acids. Assay: immunoSEQ multiplex PCR; the TCRdb copy retains only in-frame clones and omits some. The sample gives 110,000 to 150,000 clones, 80% to 95% of which show up once; roughly 10% is in the top ten. The receptor's source is a man aged 30-40 years in good health. The sequenced material came from blood. The chain joins TRBV28 to TRBJ1-5; 7 positions match TRBD1. The CDR3 spells CASSSGGSGQPQHF. The DNA for the CDR3 is TGTGCCAGCAGCTCAGGGGGTTCAGGTCAGCCCCAGCATTTT.